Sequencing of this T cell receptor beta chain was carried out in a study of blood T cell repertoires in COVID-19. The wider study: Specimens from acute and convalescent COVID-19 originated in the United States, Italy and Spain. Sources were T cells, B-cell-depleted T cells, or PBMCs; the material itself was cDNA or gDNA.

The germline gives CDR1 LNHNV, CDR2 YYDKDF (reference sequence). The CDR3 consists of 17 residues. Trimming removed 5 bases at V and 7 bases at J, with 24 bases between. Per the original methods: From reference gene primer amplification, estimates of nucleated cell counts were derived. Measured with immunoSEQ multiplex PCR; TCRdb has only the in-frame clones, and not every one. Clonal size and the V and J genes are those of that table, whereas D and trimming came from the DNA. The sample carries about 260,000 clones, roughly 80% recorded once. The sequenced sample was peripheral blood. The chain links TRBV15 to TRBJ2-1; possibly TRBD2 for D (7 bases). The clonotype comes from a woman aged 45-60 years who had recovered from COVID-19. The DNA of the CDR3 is TGTGCCACCAGCGCCCCCCCGGCGGGGGCCGGGGGGAATGAGCAGTTCTTC. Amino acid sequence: CATSAPPAGAGGNEQFF.